These 24 T cell receptor beta chains came from one sample sequenced in a study of vaccination and CD4 T cells after COVID-19. Treatment here: approximately 9-day PBMC culture with coronavirus spike peptide pools or control peptides (ViraFEST assay). No antigens are known for them. Researchers used the Oncomine TCR Beta short-read assay to sequence DNA from cultured CD4+ T cells. MiXCR, applied by TCRdb to the PCR reads, yields one record per CDR3 protein. Of some 13,000 distinct CDR3 sequences listed, roughly 39% are singletons. Sequencing was carried out using CD4+ T cells from blood, cultured in vitro. The receptors were sampled from a human donor who had recovered from COVID-19.

The CDR3 sequence: CASRALKGDTQYF. The CDR3 nucleotides are TGTGCCAGCAGGGCGCTTAAAGGAGATACGCAGTATTTT. The J gene is TRBJ2-3, the V gene TRBV6-1; D is undetermined. V lost 6 bases and J 5 bases, leaving 12 bases between the germline ends. Germline values: CDR1 MNHNS, CDR2 SASEGT. The CDR3 spans 13 residues.

The rearrangement links TRBV20-1 to TRBJ2-1, with TRBD2 matching over 9 bases. The CDR3 is 17 residues long. In germline, CDR1 is DFQATT, CDR2 SNEGSKA (reference sequence). J was trimmed by 5 bases and V by 4 bases; bases with no gene match: 15. In DNA form, the CDR3 reads TGCAGTGCTACCTATAACAGCGGGGGGCGTGTTAACAATGAGCAGTTCTTC. It encodes CSATYNSGGRVNNEQFF.

The chain uses TRBV2 and TRBJ2-3; TRBD2 aligns across 10 bases. Losses at the gene ends were 5 bases for V and 2 bases for J; bases not matched to a gene: 7. The CDR3 length is 16 residues. Germline assignment: CDR1 SNHLY and CDR2 FYNNEI. The CDR3 here is CASSQILAGPTDTQYF. Here the CDR3 DNA reads TGTGCCAGCAGTCAAATACTAGCGGGGCCCACAGATACGCAGTATTTT.

This clonotype came up a few times. This chain links TRBV12-3 or TRBV12-4 with TRBJ2-3; TRBD2 matches at 9 bases. J gave up 2 bases and V 5 bases, and 8 bases lay outside the gene matches. The CDR3 consists of 16 residues. CDR3 DNA: TGTGCCAGCAGTCCCTCACCGGGACTAGCCACAGATACGCAGTATTTT. Amino acid sequence: CASSPSPGLATDTQYF.

The J gene is TRBJ1-1, the V gene TRBV20-1; D is ambiguous. The germline V gene encodes CDR1 DFQATT and CDR2 SNEGSKA (reference sequence). The CDR3 is 16 residues long. V lost 5 bases and J 3 bases, leaving 22 bases between the germline ends. As DNA, the CDR3 is TGCAGTGCTTTTTCGACTGATCTAAGATCGGACACTGAAGCTTTCTTT. Translating gives CSAFSTDLRSDTEAFF.

This chain uses TRBV7-2 with TRBJ2-3, with D perhaps assigned TRBD1 or TRBD2 (5 bases each). Trimming removed 4 bases at V and 7 bases at J, with 15 bases between. The CDR3 runs to 14 residues. The germline CDR1 and CDR2 sequences are SGHTA and FQGNSA. As DNA, the CDR3 is TGTGCCAGCAGCTATTGGCCGGGGACGCATACGCAGTATTTT. Translating it yields CASSYWPGTHTQYF.

This clonotype was detected a few times. The rearrangement joins TRBV5-1 to TRBJ2-4; 7 bases fit TRBD2. Germline V gene data show CDR1 as SGHRS and CDR2 as YFSETQ. J was trimmed by 0 bases and V by 0 bases; bases with no gene match: 15. This CDR3 spans 20 amino acids. CDR3 residues: CASSLAFGEGTIIAKNIQYF. CDR3 nucleotide sequence: TGCGCCAGCAGCTTGGCCTTTGGGGAGGGAACAATCATAGCCAAAAACATTCAGTACTTC.

This clonotype was detected only a few times. The V and J genes are TRBV19 and TRBJ1-5; D is unresolved. This CDR3 region has 15 residues. CDR1 LNHDA and CDR2 SQIVND come from the germline V gene (reference sequence). Between the trimmed V and J ends, which lost 5 bases and 0 bases, there was a span of 11 bases. For the CDR3, the DNA is TGTGCCAGTAGTCCATGGAGATATAGCAATCAGCCCCAGCATTTT. Protein: CASSPWRYSNQPQHF.

The chain is built from TRBV10-3 and TRBJ2-3, with D possibly TRBD2 on 6 matching bases. CDR1 and CDR2 (germline): ENHRY, SYGVKD. V was trimmed by 4 bases and J by 7 bases, leaving 15 bases between them. There are 14 residues in the CDR3. CDR3 protein: CAISVSGTGNTQYF. The CDR3 nucleotides are TGTGCCATCAGTGTATCAGGGACTGGAAATACGCAGTATTTT.

This sequence joins TRBV5-5 and TRBJ1-2; 8 nucleotides match TRBD1. CDR1 and CDR2 (germline): SGHKS, YYEKEE (reference sequence). This CDR3 comprises 14 residues. Trimming removed 4 bases from V and 5 bases from J; junction bases left unmatched: 7. The CDR3 is CASSPDRVRYGYTF. CDR3 bases: TGTGCCAGCAGCCCGGACAGGGTCAGATATGGCTACACCTTC.

CDR3 protein: CASSPPTGGPSNYGYTF. In DNA, the CDR3 is TGTGCCAGCTCACCACCGACAGGGGGCCCTTCCAACTATGGCTACACCTTC. The chain carries TRBV18 and TRBJ1-2; 10 nucleotides align to TRBD1. The junction had 6 bases not matched to a gene; V was cut back by 0 bases and J by 2 bases. This CDR3 is built from 17 residues. CDR1 and CDR2 (germline): KGHSH, LQKENI. Full variable domain (rest looked up from reference TRBV18 and TRBJ1-2): NAGVMQNPRHLVRRRGQEARLRCSPMKGHSHVYWYRQLPEEGLKFMVYLQKENIIDESGMPKERFSAEFPKEGPSILRIQQVVRGDSAAYFCASSPPTGGPSNYGYTFGSGTRLTVV.

The J gene is TRBJ2-6, the V gene TRBV6-2 or TRBV6-3, with D perhaps TRBD1 (6 bases). From germline, CDR1 is MNHEY and CDR2 SVGEGT. Trimming stripped 6 bases from V and 4 bases from J, with 16 bases between. The CDR3 totals 16 residues. This CDR3 reads CASRANRETGANVLTF. DNA of the CDR3: TGTGCCAGCAGGGCGAACAGGGAAACCGGGGCCAACGTCCTGACTTTC.

Of note for this clonotype: No DNA is shown, since the ends of the CDR3 on it are uncertain; the CDR3 is the one TCRdb lists. J is TRBJ1-5 and V is TRBV7-8; the table's D call TRBD1 went unverified against the DNA. The CDR3 length is 24 residues, termini included. CDR1 SGHVS and CDR2 FQNEAQ come from the germline V gene. The CDR3 sequence is CASSLEGQKAYEQYFGPANQPQHF.

The V gene is TRBV27, the J gene TRBJ2-3; 8 nucleotides match TRBD2. This CDR3 contains 18 residues. With 1 base clipped from V and 0 bases from J, the junction kept 9 bases outside the gene matches. Looked up from germline, CDR1 is MNHEY and CDR2 is SMNVEV (reference sequence). The CDR3 sequence is CASSLWSGGTSSTDTQYF. DNA for the CDR3: TGTGCCAGCAGTTTATGGAGCGGGGGTACGTCTAGCACAGATACGCAGTATTTT.

This clonotype was counted a single time. CDR3 protein: CSAARWGGGEKLFF. DNA for the CDR3: TGCAGTGCTGCTAGATGGGGGGGCGGTGAAAAACTGTTTTTT. The chain employs TRBV20-1 and TRBJ1-4, with a weak D call TRBD1 (6 bases). Germline V gives CDR1 DFQATT, CDR2 SNEGSKA (reference sequence). Between the trimmed V and J ends, which lost 5 bases and 7 bases, there was a span of 17 bases. CDR3 size: 14 residues.

The CDR3 bases are TGCGCCAGCAGCTTGGAACCAGGGGGCGCAGGAAATTATGGCTACACCTTC. Translation gives CASSLEPGGAGNYGYTF. The V gene is TRBV5-1, the J gene TRBJ1-2; 8 nucleotides align to TRBD1. There are 17 residues in the CDR3. Germline CDR1 reads SGHRS; CDR2 reads YFSETQ. Trimming cost V 0 bases and J 5 bases; bases outside gene matches: 12.

The genes are TRBV9 and TRBJ1-6; D may be TRBD1 (5 bases). Trimming left V 0 bases short and J 7 bases short, with 14 bases between. CDR3 length equals 16 residues. Germline V gives CDR1 SGDLS, CDR2 YYNGEE. In nucleotides, the CDR3 is TGTGCCAGCAGCGTAGCCGGGGACGGTGGAAATTCACCCCTCCACTTT. Residues: CASSVAGDGGNSPLHF.

This chain joins TRBV19 and TRBJ1-4; 9 nucleotides line up with TRBD1. Per germline, CDR1 LNHDA and CDR2 SQIVND (reference sequence). The V segment lost 3 bases and the J segment 2 bases; nucleotides outside the gene matches: 7. This CDR3 is built from 17 residues. CDR3 coding DNA: TGTGCCAGTAGTATGCAACAGGGGGCGGGCACTAATGAAAAACTGTTTTTT. Encoded protein: CASSMQQGAGTNEKLFF.

The rearrangement joins TRBV6-5 to TRBJ1-2; D is uncertain. This CDR3 region has 15 residues. With 0 bases removed from V and 0 bases from J, the gap between germline ends came to 8 bases. Per the germline V gene, CDR1 is MNHEY and CDR2 is SVGAGI. CDR3 DNA sequence: TGTGCCAGCAGTTACTCGATCTTAGCTAACTATGGCTACACCTTC. Translating it yields CASSYSILANYGYTF.

The V call is TRBV19, the J call TRBJ2-3, with no clear D. CDR1 is LNHDA, CDR2 SQIVND, per germline (reference sequence). V shed 7 bases and J shed 1 base, with 9 bases lying between them. CDR3 length: 13 amino acids. Here the CDR3 DNA reads TGTGCCAGTAAACTACAAGGCACAGATACGCAGTATTTT. This sequence encodes CASKLQGTDTQYF.

This clonotype was counted only a few times. This chain uses TRBV20-1 with TRBJ2-7; TRBD2 matches 9 bases. Germline CDR1 and CDR2: DFQATT and SNEGSKA (reference sequence). The CDR3 extends over 14 amino acids. Trimming cost V 3 bases and J 7 bases; bases outside gene matches: 10. The CDR3 coding sequence is TGCAGTGCTAGGCGCAGCGGGGGGCCGGGTGAGCAGTACTTC. Its translation: CSARRSGGPGEQYF.

About this clonotype itself: Here the CDR3 omits its conserved ending phenylalanine or tryptophan, so a read error is the likely source. This chain joins TRBV6-5 and TRBJ1-2; 8 bases agree with TRBD1. The CDR3 sequence is 15 residues long. CDR1 is MNHEY, CDR2 SVGAGI, per germline. V lost 4 bases, J lost 2 bases, and 6 bases stayed unmatched. CDR3 bases: TGTGCCAGCAGTTCCGGGCAGGGGGCAAACTATGGCTACACCCTC. Its translation: CASSSGQGANYGYTL.

The chain recombines TRBV12-3 or TRBV12-4 with TRBJ1-1; TRBD1 matches at 8 bases. The CDR3 is made up of 14 amino acids. V lost 3 bases, J lost 5 bases, and 5 bases stayed unmatched. CDR3 nucleotides: TGTGCCAGCAGTTTTGGACAGGGTTGGACTGAAGCTTTCTTT. It specifies CASSFGQGWTEAFF.

The table lists this clonotype with a few counts. This chain links TRBV7-9 with TRBJ1-5; a weak D match, TRBD1 (5 bases). The CDR3 totals 15 residues. Trimming removed 6 bases at V and 4 bases at J, with 16 bases between. The germline V gene has CDR1 SEHNR and CDR2 FQNEAQ (reference sequence). The CDR3 region is CASSPGTLGNQPQHF. The CDR3 DNA sequence: TGTGCCAGCAGTCCCGGGACCCTCGGAAATCAGCCCCAGCATTTT.